The TCR beta chain under discussion was sequenced for a study of blood T cell repertoires in COVID-19 (dated by TCRdb to 2018 to 2020). Study-level background: The collaborator samples originated in the United States, Italy and Spain and spanned the acute and convalescent phases of COVID-19. The material from the prospective study consisted of cDNA or gDNA derived from T cells, B-cell-depleted T cells, or PBMCs. The dataset comprised deeply sampled blood TCRbeta repertoires from subjects exposed to, actively infected with, or recovered from COVID-19. The repertoires were released in a freely available public database intended as a resource for research on the immune response to SARS-CoV-2. The samples were drawn from the first 160 participants of the ongoing ImmuneRACE study and from 950 to 1,500 subjects provided by 6 global collaborators. Sample metadata almost always included a de-identified subject ID, COVID-19 status, age in years and sex. Where available, HLA class I and class II types were taken from metadata supplied by the sample provider and were not determined by assay-based typing. The research as a whole found: Clinical and demographic metadata were provided uncurated, with the amount varying by source and participant.

As regards this clone: It has no known antigen specificity. The input lacks base qualities; no much larger clone sits a single base away.

Collaborating institutions collected whole blood in K2EDTA tubes following their own protocols. For TCRbeta analysis, collaborators shipped samples in one of three forms: frozen whole blood, isolated PBMCs, or DNA extracted from either of those sample types. TCRbeta CDR3 regions were amplified from genomic DNA using the immunoSEQ Assay, a bias-controlled multiplex PCR. The paper's data handling went like this. Nucleated cell counts per sample were estimated from amplification of reference gene primers within the assay. Sequence reads were collapsed and filtered to measure the absolute abundance of every unique TCRbeta CDR3 rearrangement. For each sample, productive Simpson clonality was calculated as the square root of Simpson's diversity index across productive rearrangements. The clones in this table, taken by TCRdb from immuneACCESS, are in-frame only. Not every clone is retained; where verified, under half of the shortfall comes from an unresolved V gene, and the cause of the rest is unknown. Clone size and the V and J calls come from that table; the DNA yielded D and trimming. This sample holds roughly 230,000 clones; about 83% were observed only once. The top ten clones comprise less than 6.5% of the sample.

The CDR3 goes from the cysteine to the phenylalanine over 14 residues. Only the CDR3 part of the read is kept: 42 bases, read in frame from the first base. CDR1 and CDR2 were assigned from the germline V gene as SGHAT and FQNNGV. V was cut back by 5 bases and J by 3 bases, leaving a gap of 13 bases between them. The rearranged chain carries TRBV11-2 and TRBJ2-5; the D gene remains uncertain. The sequenced sample was peripheral blood. The TCR sequence derives from a human donor in a cohort sampled during active COVID-19. The CDR3 amino acid sequence is: CASSTVGTKETQYF. Read as DNA, the sequence is TGTGCCAGCAGCACCGTTGGTACTAAAGAGACCCAGTACTTC.